One TCR beta chain is described in this entry. Its antigen is undetermined. Random hexamers were used to reverse transcribe the RNA input (about 0.45 to 1 ug). It was immunoSEQ multiplex PCR that amplified TCR beta CDR3 across 54 Vbeta and 13 Jbeta. One entry per CDR3 protein results from TCRdb running MiXCR on the immunoSEQ multiplex PCR reads. The table records 65,000 to 85,000 distinct CDR3 sequences, roughly 92% of them present only once. The sample is drawn from a study of CD8 T cells in Susac syndrome. The study sequenced TCR beta in blood CD8+ and CD4+ T cells. V was cut by 2 bases and J by 5 bases, with 15 bases left in between. Germline CDR1 and CDR2: LNHDA and SQIVND (reference sequence). The CDR3 runs to 15 residues. General study points: The study conceded that its TCR sequencing and HLA analysis involved relatively few individuals. There were approximately 15 Susac-specific public clones in total CD8+ repertoires and several in CD8+ TEMRA repertoires.

The J gene is TRBJ1-1, the V gene TRBV19, with D uncertain. This sequence was found in a human donor with Susac syndrome. Sample: CD8+ T cells from PBMCs. The CDR3 region has the DNA TGTGCCAGTAGTATAAATTTACAGTCGTCGACTGAAGCTTTCTTT. Translating it yields CASSINLQSSTEAFF.